This T cell receptor beta chain was recovered during a study of regulatory T cells in long-lasting Graves disease. Time point of the sample: persistent/refractory GD, antithyroid drugs over 5 years with positive TRAb. RNA from PBMCs was the source of the TCR library. Relying on iRepertoire HTBI primers and Arm-PCR of CDR3 regions, the team built TCR beta libraries. TCRdb called the multiplex PCR reads again in MiXCR, with one record for every CDR3 protein. Seen here are hundreds of thousands of distinct CDR3 sequences, 20% to 25% observed once, and the top ten hold 13%. Germline V gene data show CDR1 as SGHVS and CDR2 as FNYEAQ. Trimming pared 0 bases from V and 9 bases from J, leaving 13 bases between. CDR3 size: 14 residues.

The specimen was peripheral blood mononuclear cells (PBMCs), collected when the disease was refractory, from a patient treated with antithyroid drugs. This sequence originates from a female donor with Graves disease. The rearrangement joins TRBV7-6 to TRBJ2-3; D perhaps matches TRBD2 (6 bases). The CDR3 sequence is CASSLAQRETTQYF. CDR3 in DNA: TGTGCCAGCAGCTTAGCGCAACGGGAGACAACGCAGTATTTT.